Listed below are T cell receptor beta chains from one sample, sequenced in a study of blood T cell repertoires in COVID-19. This table comes from immunoSEQ multiplex PCR, and its TCRdb copy is limited to in-frame clones, with some not included. Altogether about 310,000 clones are present, around 85% being singletons, with the ten largest covering under 2.5%. Specimen: PBMCs or T cells enriched from blood (not recorded which). Receptors originate from a man in his thirties or forties who had recovered from COVID-19. The CDR3 runs from the conserved cysteine through the conserved F or W. Not all rows give a size; the values are once, few, many and, for expanded clones, a class.

>once|TRBJ2-6|TRBV7-2
CASSLRPGANVLTF
>once|TRBJ2-7|TRBV29-1
CSVVTGNVSPEQYF
>NA|TRBJ2-6|TRBV5-1
CASSEGSGANVLTF
>NA|TRBJ2-1|TRBV12-3/TRBV12-4
CASSAGQYNEQFF
>NA|TRBJ1-1|TRBV4-1
CASSQDMTTEAFF
>NA|TRBJ2-5|TRBV7-9
CASSLQRNRGQETQYF
>NA|TRBJ2-3|TRBV10-1
CASSEGATDTQYF
>NA|TRBJ1-5|TRBV10-3
CAISESKGTGEAQPQHF
>NA|TRBJ1-2|TRBV10-3
CAISELTRGWTF
>NA|TRBJ2-2|TRBV5-4
CASSLEQNLNTGELFF
>NA|TRBJ1-2|TRBV25-1
CASSEGQGNYGYTF
>once|TRBJ1-1|TRBV4-1
CASSQEITGYTEAFF
>few|TRBJ2-1|TRBV11-2
CASSLGTRLSDEQFF
>NA|TRBJ2-2|TRBV24-1
CATSDPEQGKAGELFF
>NA|TRBJ2-3|TRBV24-1
CATSDPTPTSGGATDTQYF
>NA|TRBJ1-5|TRBV3-1/TRBV3-2
CASSPNQRDQPQHF
>NA|TRBJ1-2|TRBV24-1
CATSDPGQGAGGYTF
>NA|TRBJ2-3|TRBV6-5
CASSRSGGEPDTQYF
>NA|TRBJ2-7|TRBV6-5
CASSYSIGPAGEQYF
>NA|TRBJ1-3|TRBV29-1
CSGSFTGAGNTIYF
>NA|TRBJ1-5|TRBV6-1
CASSEGAGNQPQHF
>NA|TRBJ2-7|TRBV6-5
CASRYTRTSYHEQYF
>NA|TRBJ2-5|TRBV4-3
CASSRGLFQETQYF
>NA|TRBJ1-1|TRBV4-2
CASSLQSYTEAFF
>NA|TRBJ2-1|TRBV13
CASSRGSSYNEQFF
>NA|TRBJ1-3|TRBV19
CASSIGQRNTIYF
>NA|TRBJ1-2|TRBV5-1
CASSLSSPRGLNYGYTF
>NA|TRBJ2-6|TRBV27
CASSTYVTGANVLTF
>NA|TRBJ2-2|TRBV4-1
CASSLQGGTGELFF
>NA|TRBJ1-6|TRBV14
CASSPIGLGSPLHF
>NA|TRBJ1-1|TRBV5-1
CASRQVMAEAFF
>NA|TRBJ2-5|TRBV19
CASSPGVAGPQETQYF
>NA|TRBJ1-2|TRBV7-2
CASSRTGLRGYTF
>NA|TRBJ2-2|TRBV2
CASSLAGGAGGELFF
>few|TRBJ2-1|TRBV24-1
CATSDSGSSFNEQFF
>NA|TRBJ1-2|TRBV6-5
CASRLDSNLYGYTF
>NA|TRBJ1-2|TRBV10-3
CAISESKRDGYTF
>NA|TRBJ2-3|TRBV5-8
CASSFLAGVTDTQYF
>NA|TRBJ2-3|TRBV6-4
CASSVAGGALDTQYF
>NA|TRBJ1-2|TRBV5-1
CASSIQGGDYGYTF
>NA|TRBJ1-4|TRBV7-6
CASSLGVGTGGREKLFF
>NA|TRBJ1-5|TRBV27
CASSLLGTGAGQPQHF
>NA|TRBJ2-3|TRBV5-1
CASSSGTTRTDTQYF
>NA|TRBJ1-3|TRBV10-3
CAISDIRNTIYF
>few|TRBJ2-7|TRBV2
CASSEDSFEQYF
>NA|TRBJ1-1|TRBV6-5
CASTPVGRTEAFF
>few|TRBJ1-1|TRBV6-5
CASSYDRRAFF
>NA|TRBJ1-2|TRBV16
CASSQSRGGGGYTF
>NA|TRBJ1-6|TRBV11-2
CASSPEPLNSPLHF
>NA|TRBJ1-1|TRBV7-9
CASSLGQIRTEAFF
>NA|TRBJ1-5|TRBV19
CASSWGQGDNQPQHF
>NA|TRBJ2-1|TRBV6-5
CASSYLLSGAYNEQFF
>NA|TRBJ1-5|TRBV6-1
CASSELVGFQGLSNQPQHF
>NA|TRBJ1-2|TRBV5-4
CASSLDWSGNYGYTF
>NA|TRBJ2-5|TRBV7-9
CASSLRDIQETQYF
>NA|TRBJ1-2|TRBV4-2
CASSQVGGANYGYTF
>NA|TRBJ1-6|TRBV7-8
CASSVWPNSPLHF